This T cell receptor beta chain was recorded in a study of T cell repertoires in cytomegalovirus infection. In the study overall: The study used recently identified HLA-C-restricted and well-studied HLA-B-restricted CMV epitopes. Matching HLA type, along with CMV infection, was indicated by public TCR beta signatures.

Germline trimming cut 0 bases from V and 0 bases from J; bases unmatched to any gene: 10. CDR3 length: 18 amino acids. Per the germline V gene, CDR1 is KGHSH and CDR2 is LQKENI. Findings and limits, study-wide: In two of eight donors, the top clonotype was HLA-C-restricted CMV-specific. Carriage of CMV together with the relevant HLA was identifiable through cumulative public TCR beta family frequency.

TCRdb independently ran MiXCR on the reads; one entry per CDR3 protein. The table lists 600,000 to 700,000 distinct CDR3 sequences, 33% of them singletons. On this clonotype: The antigen remains unidentified.

The TCR originated in a human donor in good health (CMV status not recorded). Some clones in this sample may be carry-over from other donors' samples. The starting material was cultured PBMCs, obtained from culture after CMV antigen stimulation. The chain carries TRBV18 and TRBJ1-1; 7 positions agree with TRBD1. The CDR3 spells CASSPPGGARGMNTEAFF. CDR3 bases: TGTGCCAGCTCACCACCAGGGGGAGCCAGGGGGATGAACACTGAAGCTTTCTTT.